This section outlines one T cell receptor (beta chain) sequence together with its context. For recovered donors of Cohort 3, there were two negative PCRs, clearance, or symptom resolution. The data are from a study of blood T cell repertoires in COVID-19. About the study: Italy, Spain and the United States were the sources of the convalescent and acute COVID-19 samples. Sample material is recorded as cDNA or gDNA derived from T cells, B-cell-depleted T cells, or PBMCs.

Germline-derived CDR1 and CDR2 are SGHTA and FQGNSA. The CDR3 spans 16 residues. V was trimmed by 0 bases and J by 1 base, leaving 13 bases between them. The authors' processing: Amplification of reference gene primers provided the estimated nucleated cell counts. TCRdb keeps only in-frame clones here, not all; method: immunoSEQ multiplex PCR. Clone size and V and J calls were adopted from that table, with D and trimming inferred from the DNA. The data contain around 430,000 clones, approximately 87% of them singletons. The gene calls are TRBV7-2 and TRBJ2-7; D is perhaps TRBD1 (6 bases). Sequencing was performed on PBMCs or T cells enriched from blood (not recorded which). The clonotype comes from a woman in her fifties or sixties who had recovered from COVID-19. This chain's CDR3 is CASSLAADRRSYEQYF. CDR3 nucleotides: TGTGCCAGCAGCTTAGCCGCCGACAGGAGGTCCTACGAGCAGTACTTC.